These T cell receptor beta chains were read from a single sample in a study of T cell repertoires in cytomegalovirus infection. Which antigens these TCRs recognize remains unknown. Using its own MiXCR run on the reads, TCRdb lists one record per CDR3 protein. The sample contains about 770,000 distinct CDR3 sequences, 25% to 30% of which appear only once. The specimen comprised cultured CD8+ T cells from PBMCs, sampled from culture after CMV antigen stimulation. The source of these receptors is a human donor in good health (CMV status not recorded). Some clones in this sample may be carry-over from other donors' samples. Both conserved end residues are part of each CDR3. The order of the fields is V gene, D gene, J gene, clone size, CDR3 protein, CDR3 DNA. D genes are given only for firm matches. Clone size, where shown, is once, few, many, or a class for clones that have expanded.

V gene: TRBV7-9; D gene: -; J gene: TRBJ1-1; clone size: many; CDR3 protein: CASSPGQGRAEAFF; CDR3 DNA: TGTGCCAGCAGCCCTGGGCAGGGGAGGGCTGAAGCTTTCTTT
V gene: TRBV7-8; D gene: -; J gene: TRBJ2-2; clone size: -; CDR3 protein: CASRTETEFTGELFF; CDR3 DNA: TGTGCCAGCAGGACCGAGACAGAATTTACCGGGGAGCTGTTTTTT
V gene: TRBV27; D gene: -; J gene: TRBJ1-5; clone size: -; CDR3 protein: CASSARGGLAQHF; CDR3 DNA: TGTGCCAGCAGTGCCCGGGGGGGGTTAGCCCAGCATTTT
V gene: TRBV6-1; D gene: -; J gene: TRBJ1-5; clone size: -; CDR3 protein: CASSEAPRRNQPQHF; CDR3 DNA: TGTGCCAGCAGTGAAGCTCCACGGCGCAATCAGCCCCAGCATTTT
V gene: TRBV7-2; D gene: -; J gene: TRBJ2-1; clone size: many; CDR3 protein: CASIPDLGYHEQFF; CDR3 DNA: TGTGCCAGCATCCCGGACTTGGGGTACCATGAGCAGTTCTTC
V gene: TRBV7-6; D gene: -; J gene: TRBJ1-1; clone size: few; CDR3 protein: CASSPRPGFTEAFF; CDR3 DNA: TGTGCCAGCAGCCCCCGGCCAGGGTTCACTGAAGCTTTCTTT
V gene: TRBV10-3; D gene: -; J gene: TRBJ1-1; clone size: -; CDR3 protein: CAISELGGTEAFF; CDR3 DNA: TGTGCCATCAGTGAATTAGGGGGCACTGAAGCTTTCTTT
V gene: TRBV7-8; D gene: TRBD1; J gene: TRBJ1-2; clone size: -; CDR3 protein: CASRIDRGYGYTF; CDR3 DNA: TGTGCCAGCAGGATTGACAGGGGATATGGCTACACCTTC
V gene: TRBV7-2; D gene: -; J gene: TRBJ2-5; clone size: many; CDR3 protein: CASSHHLGEETQYF; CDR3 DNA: TGTGCCAGCAGCCACCATCTCGGGGAAGAGACCCAGTACTTC
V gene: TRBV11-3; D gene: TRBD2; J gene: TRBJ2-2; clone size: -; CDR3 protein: CASSDRLAGARTGELFF; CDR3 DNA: TGTGCCAGCAGCGATAGACTAGCGGGGGCAAGGACCGGGGAGCTGTTTTTT
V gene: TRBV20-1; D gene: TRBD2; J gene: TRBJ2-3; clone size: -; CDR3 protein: CSARDPYRATSGGGDTQYF; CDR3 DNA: TGCAGTGCTAGAGATCCTTACCGTGCGACTAGCGGGGGAGGAGATACGCAGTATTTT
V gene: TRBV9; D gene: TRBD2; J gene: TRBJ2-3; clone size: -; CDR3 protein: CASSGGTSGGTWSTDTQYF; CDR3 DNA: TGTGCCAGCAGCGGTGGGACTAGCGGGGGCACTTGGAGCACAGATACGCAGTATTTT
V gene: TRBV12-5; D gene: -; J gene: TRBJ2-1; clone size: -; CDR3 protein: CASGGPHNEQFF; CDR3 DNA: TGTGCTAGTGGTGGGCCGCACAATGAGCAGTTCTTC
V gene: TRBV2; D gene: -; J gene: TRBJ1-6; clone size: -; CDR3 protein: CASTEDSDYSPLHF; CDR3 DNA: TGTGCCAGCACCGAGGACAGTGACTATTCACCCCTCCACTTT
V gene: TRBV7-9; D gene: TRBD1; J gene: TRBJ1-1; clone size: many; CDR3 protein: CASSDGTVYMNTEAFF; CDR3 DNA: TGTGCCAGCAGCGACGGGACAGTTTATATGAACACTGAAGCTTTCTTT
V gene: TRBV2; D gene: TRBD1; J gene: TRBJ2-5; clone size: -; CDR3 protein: CASLVLTGDAETQYF; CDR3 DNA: TGTGCCAGCCTTGTCCTAACAGGGGACGCAGAGACCCAGTACTTC
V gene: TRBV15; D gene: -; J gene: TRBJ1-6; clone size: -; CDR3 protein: CATSRDYPPGTDVNSPLHF; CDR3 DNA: TGTGCCACCAGCAGAGATTACCCACCCGGGACGGATGTTAATTCACCCCTCCACTTT
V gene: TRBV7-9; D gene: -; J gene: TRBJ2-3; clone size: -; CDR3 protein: CASSFPLNTDTQYF; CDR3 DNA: TGTGCCAGCAGTTTCCCCCTGAACACAGATACGCAGTATTTT
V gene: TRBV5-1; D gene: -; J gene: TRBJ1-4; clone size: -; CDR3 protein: CASSWTAATNEKLFF; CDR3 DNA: TGCGCCAGCAGCTGGACGGCCGCAACTAATGAAAAACTGTTTTTT
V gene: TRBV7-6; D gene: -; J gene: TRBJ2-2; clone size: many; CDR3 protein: CASSFRRTANTGELFF; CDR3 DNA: TGTGCCAGCAGCTTTCGAAGGACAGCGAACACCGGGGAGCTGTTTTTT
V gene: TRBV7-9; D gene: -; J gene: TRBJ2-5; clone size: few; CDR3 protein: CASSPYSGLGETQYF; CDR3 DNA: TGTGCCAGCAGCCCCTACTCAGGGTTGGGAGAGACCCAGTACTTC
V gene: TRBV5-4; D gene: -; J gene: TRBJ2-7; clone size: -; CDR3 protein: CASSLNPYYEQYF; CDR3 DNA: TGTGCCAGCAGCTTGAATCCATACTACGAGCAGTACTTC
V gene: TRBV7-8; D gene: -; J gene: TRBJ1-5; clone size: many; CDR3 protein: CASTRAAGLYSNQPQHF; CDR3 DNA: TGTGCCAGCACCCGGGCGGCGGGCCTCTATAGCAATCAGCCCCAGCATTTT
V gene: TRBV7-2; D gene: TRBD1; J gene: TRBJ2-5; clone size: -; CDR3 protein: CASSLIDRVRETQYF; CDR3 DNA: TGTGCCAGCAGCTTAATCGACAGGGTCCGAGAGACCCAGTACTTC
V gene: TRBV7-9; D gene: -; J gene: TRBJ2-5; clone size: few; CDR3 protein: CASSSPWGEGADKETQYF; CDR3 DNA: TGTGCCAGCAGCTCCCCGTGGGGGGAGGGGGCAGACAAAGAGACCCAGTACTTC
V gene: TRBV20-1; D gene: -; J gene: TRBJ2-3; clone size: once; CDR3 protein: CSARESFRGAWDTQYF; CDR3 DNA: TGCAGTGCTAGAGAATCATTTCGCGGGGCTTGGGATACGCAGTATTTT
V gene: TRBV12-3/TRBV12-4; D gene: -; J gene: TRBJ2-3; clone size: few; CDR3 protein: CASSFPAGSTTDTQYF; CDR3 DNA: TGTGCCAGCAGTTTTCCGGCAGGGTCGACCACAGATACGCAGTATTTT